This T cell receptor (beta chain) was captured in a study of blood T cell repertoires in COVID-19. The length of the CDR3 is 17 residues. With V trimmed by 7 bases and J by 2 bases, 8 bases remained unmatched. CDR1 is SGHTS, CDR2 YDEGEE, per germline. Sequencing used immunoSEQ multiplex PCR; TCRdb keeps in-frame clones, though not all of them. The top ten hold approximately 10% of the sample, which has around 200,000 clones, approximately 90% seen once. The genes are TRBV5-8 and TRBJ2-2; 13 nucleotides line up with TRBD2. Sequencing was carried out using PBMCs or T cells enriched from blood (not recorded which). The TCR originated in a man aged 18 to 29 with acute COVID-19. CDR3 DNA sequence: TGTGCCAGCGCCGTTGGGACTAGCGGGATTAACACCGGGGAGCTGTTTTTT. As protein: CASAVGTSGINTGELFF.